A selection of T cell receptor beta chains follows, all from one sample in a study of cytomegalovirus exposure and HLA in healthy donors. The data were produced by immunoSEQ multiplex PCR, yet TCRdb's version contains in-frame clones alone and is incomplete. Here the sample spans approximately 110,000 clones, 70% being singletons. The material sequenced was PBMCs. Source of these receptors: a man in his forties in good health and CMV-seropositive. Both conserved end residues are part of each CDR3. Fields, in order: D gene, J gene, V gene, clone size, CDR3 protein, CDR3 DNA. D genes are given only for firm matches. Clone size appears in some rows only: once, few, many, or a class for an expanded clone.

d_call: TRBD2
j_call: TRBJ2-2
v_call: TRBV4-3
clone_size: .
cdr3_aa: CASSQDPSGTTGELFF
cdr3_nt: TGCGCCAGCAGCCAAGACCCTAGCGGGACCACCGGGGAGCTGTTTTTT

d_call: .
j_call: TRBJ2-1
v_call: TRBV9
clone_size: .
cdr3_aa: CASSVGSGAYNEQFF
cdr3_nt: TGTGCCAGCAGCGTAGGATCAGGGGCCTACAATGAGCAGTTCTTC

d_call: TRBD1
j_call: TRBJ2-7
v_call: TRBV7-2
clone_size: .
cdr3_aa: CASSLGGRGISYEQYF
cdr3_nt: TGTGCCAGCAGCTTAGGAGGCAGGGGGATTTCCTACGAGCAGTACTTC

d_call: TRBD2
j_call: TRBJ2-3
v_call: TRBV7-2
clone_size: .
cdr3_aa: CASSLAGLAVGDTQYF
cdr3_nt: TGTGCCAGCAGCTTAGCTGGACTAGCGGTGGGAGATACGCAGTATTTT

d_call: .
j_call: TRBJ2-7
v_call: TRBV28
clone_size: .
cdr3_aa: CASSLRTGGPYEQYF
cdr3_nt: TGTGCCAGCAGTTTACGGACTGGGGGCCCCTACGAGCAGTACTTC

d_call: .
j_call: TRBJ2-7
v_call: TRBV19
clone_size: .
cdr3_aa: CASSTVSSNEQYF
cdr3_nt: TGTGCCAGTAGTACCGTATCTAGCAACGAGCAGTACTTC

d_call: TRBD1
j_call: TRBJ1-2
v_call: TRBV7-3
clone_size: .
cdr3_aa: CASSSWDRENYGYTF
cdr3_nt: TGTGCCAGCAGCTCTTGGGACAGGGAGAACTATGGCTACACCTTC

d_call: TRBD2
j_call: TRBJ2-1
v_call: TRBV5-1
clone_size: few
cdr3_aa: CASSAGPSGTYDEQFF
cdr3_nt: TGCGCCAGCAGCGCCGGCCCTAGCGGGACGTACGATGAGCAGTTCTTC

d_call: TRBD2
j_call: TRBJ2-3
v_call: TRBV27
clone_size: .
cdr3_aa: CASSSPSGSRPDTQYF
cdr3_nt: TGTGCCAGCAGTTCCCCTAGCGGGAGTCGCCCAGATACGCAGTATTTT

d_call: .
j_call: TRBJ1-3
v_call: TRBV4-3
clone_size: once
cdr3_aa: CASSQAGDLSGNTIYF
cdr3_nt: TGCGCCAGCAGCCAAGCAGGCGATCTCTCTGGAAACACCATATATTTT

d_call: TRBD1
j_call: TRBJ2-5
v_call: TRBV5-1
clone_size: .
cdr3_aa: CASSGGDRVSETQYF
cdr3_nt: TGCGCCAGCAGCGGAGGTGACAGGGTCTCGGAGACCCAGTACTTC

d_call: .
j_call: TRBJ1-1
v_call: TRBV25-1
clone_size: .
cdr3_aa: CASSESGGSNTEAFF
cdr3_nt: TGTGCCAGCAGTGAATCCGGGGGTTCGAACACTGAAGCTTTCTTT

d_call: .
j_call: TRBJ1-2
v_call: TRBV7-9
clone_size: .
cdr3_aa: CSSSSTQGLSNYGYTF
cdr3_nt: TGTTCCAGCAGCTCGACGCAGGGGCTTTCAAACTATGGCTACACCTTC

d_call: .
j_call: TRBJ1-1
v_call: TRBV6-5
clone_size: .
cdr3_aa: CASSQGTEAFF
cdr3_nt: TGTGCCAGCAGTCAGGGAACTGAAGCTTTCTTT

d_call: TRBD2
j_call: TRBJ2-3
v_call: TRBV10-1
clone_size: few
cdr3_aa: CASSRTSGSVDTQYF
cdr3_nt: TGCGCCAGCAGCCGGACTAGCGGGAGTGTCGATACGCAGTATTTT

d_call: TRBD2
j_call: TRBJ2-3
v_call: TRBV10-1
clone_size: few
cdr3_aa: CASSDTSGRGIDTQYF
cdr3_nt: TGCGCCAGCAGTGATACGAGCGGGAGAGGTATAGATACGCAGTATTTT

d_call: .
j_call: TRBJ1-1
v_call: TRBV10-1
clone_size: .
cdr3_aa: CASSLDSNTEAFF
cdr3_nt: TGCGCCAGCAGTTTGGACTCGAACACTGAAGCTTTCTTT

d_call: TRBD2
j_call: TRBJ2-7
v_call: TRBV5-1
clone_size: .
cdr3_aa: CASKLTSGSFDEQYF
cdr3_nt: TGCGCCAGCAAGCTAACTAGCGGGAGTTTCGACGAGCAGTACTTC

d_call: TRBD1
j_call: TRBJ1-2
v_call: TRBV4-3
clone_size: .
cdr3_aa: CASSQEQGGGYTF
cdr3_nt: TGCGCCAGCAGCCAAGAACAGGGGGGGGGCTACACCTTC

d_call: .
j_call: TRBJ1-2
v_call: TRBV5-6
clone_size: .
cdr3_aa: CASSLIQAPHYGYTF
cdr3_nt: TGTGCCAGCAGCTTGATACAGGCCCCCCACTATGGCTACACCTTC

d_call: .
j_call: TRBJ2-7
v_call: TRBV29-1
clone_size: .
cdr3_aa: CSTRSGDNSYEQYF
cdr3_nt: TGCAGCACCCGTTCCGGGGATAACTCCTACGAGCAGTACTTC

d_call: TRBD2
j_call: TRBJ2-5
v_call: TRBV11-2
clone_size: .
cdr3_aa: CASSPGLQETQYF
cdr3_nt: TGTGCCAGCAGCCCGGGACTACAAGAGACCCAGTACTTC

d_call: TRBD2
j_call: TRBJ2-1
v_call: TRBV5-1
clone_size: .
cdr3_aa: CASSPGLAGAEEQFF
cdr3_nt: TGCGCCAGCAGCCCGGGACTAGCGGGCGCCGAAGAGCAGTTCTTC

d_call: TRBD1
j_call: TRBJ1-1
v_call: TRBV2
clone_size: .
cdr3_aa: CASSWTGGPEAFF
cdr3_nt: TGTGCCAGCAGCTGGACAGGTGGGCCTGAAGCTTTCTTT

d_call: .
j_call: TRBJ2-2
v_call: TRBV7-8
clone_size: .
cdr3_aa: CASSLRRKGRSTGELFF
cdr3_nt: TGTGCCAGCAGCTTAAGGAGGAAGGGCCGCAGCACCGGGGAGCTGTTTTTT

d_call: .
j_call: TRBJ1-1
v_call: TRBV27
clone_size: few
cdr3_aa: CASSPTGNTEAFF
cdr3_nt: TGTGCCAGCAGTCCCACAGGGAACACTGAAGCTTTCTTT

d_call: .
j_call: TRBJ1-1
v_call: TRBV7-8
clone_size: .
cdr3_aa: CASSHASRNTEAFF
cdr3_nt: TGTGCCAGCAGCCATGCGTCAAGGAACACTGAAGCTTTCTTT

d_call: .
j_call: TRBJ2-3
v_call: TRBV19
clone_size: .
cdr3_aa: CASSIDGRGTDTQYF
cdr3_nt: TGTGCCAGTAGTATAGATGGCAGGGGCACAGATACGCAGTATTTT

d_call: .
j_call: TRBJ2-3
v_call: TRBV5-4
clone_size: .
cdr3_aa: CASSSYFGPQYF
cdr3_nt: TGTGCCAGCAGCTCGTACTTTGGTCCGCAGTATTTT

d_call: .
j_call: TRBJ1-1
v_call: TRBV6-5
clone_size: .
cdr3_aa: CASSYSRGSTEAFF
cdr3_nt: TGTGCCAGCAGTTACTCGAGGGGGAGCACTGAAGCTTTCTTT

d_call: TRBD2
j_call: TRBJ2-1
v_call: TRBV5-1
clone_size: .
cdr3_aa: CASSYRPIAGGINNEQFF
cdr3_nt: TGCGCCAGCAGCTACAGGCCTATAGCGGGAGGGATAAACAATGAGCAGTTCTTC

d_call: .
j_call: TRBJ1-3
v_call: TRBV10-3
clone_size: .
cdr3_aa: CAISGPGNRVSSGNTIYF
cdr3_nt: TGTGCCATCAGTGGACCCGGGAACAGGGTGAGCTCTGGAAACACCATATATTTT

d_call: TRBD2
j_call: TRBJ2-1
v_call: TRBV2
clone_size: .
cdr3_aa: CASSEGIAGYNEQFF
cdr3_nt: TGTGCCAGCAGTGAAGGAATAGCGGGATACAATGAGCAGTTCTTC

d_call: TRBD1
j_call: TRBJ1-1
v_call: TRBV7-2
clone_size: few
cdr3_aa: CASSLEEGAAVTEAFF
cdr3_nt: TGTGCCAGCAGCTTAGAGGAGGGGGCGGCGGTCACTGAAGCTTTCTTT

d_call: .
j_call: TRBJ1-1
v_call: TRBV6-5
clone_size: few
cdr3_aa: CASIRGTEAFF
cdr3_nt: TGTGCCAGCATCAGGGGCACTGAAGCTTTCTTT

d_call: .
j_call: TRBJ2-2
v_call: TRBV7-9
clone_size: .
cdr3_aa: CASSSNIRTANTGELFF
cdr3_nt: TGTGCCAGCAGCTCCAATATTCGGACAGCGAACACCGGGGAGCTGTTTTTT

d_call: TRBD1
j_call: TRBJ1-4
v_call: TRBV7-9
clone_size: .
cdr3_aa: CASSLTGMREKLFF
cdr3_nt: TGTGCCAGCAGCTTGACAGGGATGAGGGAAAAACTGTTTTTT

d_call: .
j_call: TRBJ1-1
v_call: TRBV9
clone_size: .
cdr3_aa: CASSGGDGFPEAFF
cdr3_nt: TGTGCCAGCAGCGGCGGGGATGGGTTCCCTGAAGCTTTCTTT

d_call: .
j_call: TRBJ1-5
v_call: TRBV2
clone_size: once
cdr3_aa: CASNRGNQPQHF
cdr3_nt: TGTGCCAGCAATCGGGGCAATCAGCCCCAGCATTTT

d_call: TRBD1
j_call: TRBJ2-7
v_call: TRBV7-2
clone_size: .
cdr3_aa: CASSLETGGYEQYF
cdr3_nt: TGTGCCAGCAGCTTGGAGACAGGGGGCTACGAGCAGTACTTC

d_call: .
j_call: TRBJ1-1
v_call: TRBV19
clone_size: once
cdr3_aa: CASSIVGTVRATEAFF
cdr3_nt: TGTGCCAGTAGTATAGTAGGTACCGTCAGGGCCACTGAAGCTTTCTTT

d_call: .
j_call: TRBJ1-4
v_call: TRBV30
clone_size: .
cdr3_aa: CAWSVAGLYEKLFF
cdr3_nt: TGTGCCTGGAGTGTGGCAGGCCTTTATGAAAAACTGTTTTTT

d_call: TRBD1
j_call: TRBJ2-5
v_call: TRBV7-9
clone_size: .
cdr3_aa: CASSSSTGDAEAQYF
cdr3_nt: TGTGCCAGCAGCTCGTCGACAGGGGATGCAGAGGCCCAGTACTTC

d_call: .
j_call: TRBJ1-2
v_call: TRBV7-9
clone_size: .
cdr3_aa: CASSLLVVDGYTF
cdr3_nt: TGTGCCAGCAGCTTGCTTGTAGTGGATGGCTACACCTTC

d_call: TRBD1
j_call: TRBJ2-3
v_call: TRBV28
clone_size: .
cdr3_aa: CASSQDRGLSTDTQYF
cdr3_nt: TGTGCCAGCAGTCAGGACAGGGGACTTAGCACAGATACGCAGTATTTT